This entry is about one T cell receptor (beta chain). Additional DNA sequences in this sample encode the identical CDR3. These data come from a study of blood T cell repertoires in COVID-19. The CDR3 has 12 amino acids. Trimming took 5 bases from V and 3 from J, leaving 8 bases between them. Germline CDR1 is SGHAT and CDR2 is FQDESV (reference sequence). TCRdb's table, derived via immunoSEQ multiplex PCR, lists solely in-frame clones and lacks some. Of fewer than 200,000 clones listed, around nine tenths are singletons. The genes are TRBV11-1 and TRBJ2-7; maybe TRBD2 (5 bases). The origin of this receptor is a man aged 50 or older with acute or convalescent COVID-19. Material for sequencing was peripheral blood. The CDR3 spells CASSRRDYEQYF. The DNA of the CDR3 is TGTGCCAGCAGCCGCCGGGACTACGAGCAGTACTTC. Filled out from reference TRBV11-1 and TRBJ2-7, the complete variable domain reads EAEVAQSPRYKITEKSQAVAFWCDPISGHATLYWYRQILGQGPELLVQFQDESVVDDSQLPKDRFSAERLKGVDSTLKIQPAELGDSAMYLCASSRRDYEQYFGPGTRLTVT.